This T cell receptor beta chain appears in the sequencing data of a study of blood T cell repertoires in COVID-19. Study-level background: The cDNA or gDNA used as material had been derived from T cells, B-cell-depleted T cells, or PBMCs.

The CDR3 runs 13 residues. V was pared by 2 bases and J by 5 bases, with 8 bases between. Germline V lookup: CDR1 MDHEN, CDR2 SYDVKM. As processed by the authors: How many nucleated cells were present was estimated from reference gene primer amplification. The table came from immunoSEQ multiplex PCR; TCRdb's copy has only in-frame clones and leaves some out. The V and J calls and clone size were taken over from that table, and D and trimming were inferred from the DNA. The profile covers around 130,000 clones, with roughly 80% appearing a single time and about 2.4% taken by the ten largest. The chain employs TRBV28 and TRBJ2-3; D may be TRBD1 (6 bases). The source is a man aged 35 to 55 with acute COVID-19. Sample: PBMCs or T cells enriched from blood (not recorded which). The CDR3, as DNA: TGTGCCAGCAGTTTACAGGGGAGAGATACGCAGTATTTT. The encoded protein is CASSLQGRDTQYF.